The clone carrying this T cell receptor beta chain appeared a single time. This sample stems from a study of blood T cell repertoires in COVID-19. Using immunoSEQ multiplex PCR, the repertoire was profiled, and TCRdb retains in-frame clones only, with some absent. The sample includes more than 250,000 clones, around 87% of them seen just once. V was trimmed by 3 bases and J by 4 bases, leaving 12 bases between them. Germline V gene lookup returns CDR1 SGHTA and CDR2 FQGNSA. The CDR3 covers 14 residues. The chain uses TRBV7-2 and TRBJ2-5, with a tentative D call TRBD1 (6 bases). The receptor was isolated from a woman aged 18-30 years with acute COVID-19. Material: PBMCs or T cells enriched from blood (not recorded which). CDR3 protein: CASSFSGVGETQYF. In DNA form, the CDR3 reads TGTGCCAGCAGCTTTTCAGGGGTGGGAGAGACCCAGTACTTC.